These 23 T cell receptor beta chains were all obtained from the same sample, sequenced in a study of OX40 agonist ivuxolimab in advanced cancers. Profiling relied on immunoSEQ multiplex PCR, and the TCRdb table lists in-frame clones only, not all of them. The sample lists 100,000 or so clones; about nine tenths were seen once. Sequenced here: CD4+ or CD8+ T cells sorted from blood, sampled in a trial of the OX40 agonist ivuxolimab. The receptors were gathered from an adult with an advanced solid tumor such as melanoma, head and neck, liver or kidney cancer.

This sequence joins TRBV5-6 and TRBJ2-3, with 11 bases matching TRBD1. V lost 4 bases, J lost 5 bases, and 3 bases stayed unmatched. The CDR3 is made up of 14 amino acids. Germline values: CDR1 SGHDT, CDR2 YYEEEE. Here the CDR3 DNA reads TGTGCCAGCAGCAGGACAGGGGGCCAAGATACGCAGTATTTT. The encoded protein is CASSRTGGQDTQYF.

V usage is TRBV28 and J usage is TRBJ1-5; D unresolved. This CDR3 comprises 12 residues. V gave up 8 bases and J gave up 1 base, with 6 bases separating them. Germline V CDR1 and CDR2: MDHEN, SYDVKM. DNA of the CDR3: TGTGCCAGCTCACGGAGCAATCAGCCCCAGCATTTT. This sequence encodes CASSRSNQPQHF.

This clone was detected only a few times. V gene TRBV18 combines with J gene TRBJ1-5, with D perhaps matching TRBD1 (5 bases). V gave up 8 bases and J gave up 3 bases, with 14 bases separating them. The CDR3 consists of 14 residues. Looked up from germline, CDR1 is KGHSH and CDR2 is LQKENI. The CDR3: CASARQGDNQPQHF. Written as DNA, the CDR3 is TGTGCCAGCGCGCGGCAAGGGGACAATCAGCCCCAGCATTTT.

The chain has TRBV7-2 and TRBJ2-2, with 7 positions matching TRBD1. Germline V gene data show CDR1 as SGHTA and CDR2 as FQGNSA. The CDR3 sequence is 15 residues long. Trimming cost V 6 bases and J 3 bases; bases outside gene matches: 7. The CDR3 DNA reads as TGTGCCAGCAGTCAACAGGGGATGTACACCGGGGAGCTGTTTTTT. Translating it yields CASSQQGMYTGELFF.

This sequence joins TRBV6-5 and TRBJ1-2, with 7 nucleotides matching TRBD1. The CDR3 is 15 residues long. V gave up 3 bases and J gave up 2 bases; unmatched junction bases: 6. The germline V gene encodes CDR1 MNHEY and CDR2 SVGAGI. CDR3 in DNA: TGTGCCAGCAGTTATAGAGGACAGGACAACTATGGCTACACCTTC. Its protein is CASSYRGQDNYGYTF.

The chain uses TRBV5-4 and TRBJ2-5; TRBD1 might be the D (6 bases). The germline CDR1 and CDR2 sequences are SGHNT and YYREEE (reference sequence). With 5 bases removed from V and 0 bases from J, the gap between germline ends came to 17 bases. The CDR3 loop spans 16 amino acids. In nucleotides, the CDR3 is TGTGCCAGCAGTTTCGGACAGCCCAACAACCAAGAGACCCAGTACTTC. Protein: CASSFGQPNNQETQYF. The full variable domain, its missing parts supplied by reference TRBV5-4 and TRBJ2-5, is ETGVTQSPTHLIKTRGQQVTLRCSSQSGHNTVSWYQQALGQGPQFIFQYYREEENGRGNFPPRFSGLQFPNYSSELNVNALELDDSALYLCASSFGQPNNQETQYFGPGTRLLVL.

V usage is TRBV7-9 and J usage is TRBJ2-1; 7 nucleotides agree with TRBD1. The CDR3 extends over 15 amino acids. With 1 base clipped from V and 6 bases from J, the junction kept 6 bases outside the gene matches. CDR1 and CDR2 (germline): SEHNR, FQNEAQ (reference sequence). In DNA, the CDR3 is TGTGCCAGCAGCTTAGTAGGGGGCTCCCCCAATGAGCAGTTCTTC. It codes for CASSLVGGSPNEQFF.

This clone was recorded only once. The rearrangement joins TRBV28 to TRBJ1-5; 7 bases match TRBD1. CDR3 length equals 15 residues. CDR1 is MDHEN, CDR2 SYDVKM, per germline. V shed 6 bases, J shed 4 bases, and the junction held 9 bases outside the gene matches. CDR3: CASRPPGTVNQPQHF. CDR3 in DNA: TGTGCCAGCAGACCACCCGGGACAGTAAATCAGCCCCAGCATTTT.

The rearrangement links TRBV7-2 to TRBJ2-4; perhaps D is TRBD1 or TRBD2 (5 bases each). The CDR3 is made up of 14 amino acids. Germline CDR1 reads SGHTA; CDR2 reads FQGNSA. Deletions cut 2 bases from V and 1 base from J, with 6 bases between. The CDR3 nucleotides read TGTGCCAGCAGCTTATGGGGGGCCAAAAACATTCAGTACTTC. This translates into CASSLWGAKNIQYF.

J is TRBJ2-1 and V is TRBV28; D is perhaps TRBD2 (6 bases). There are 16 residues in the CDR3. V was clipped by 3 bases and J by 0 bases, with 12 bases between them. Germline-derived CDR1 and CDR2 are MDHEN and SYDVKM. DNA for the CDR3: TGTGCCAGCAGTTTGCCCGGGAGCAGCTCCTACAATGAGCAGTTCTTC. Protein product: CASSLPGSSSYNEQFF.

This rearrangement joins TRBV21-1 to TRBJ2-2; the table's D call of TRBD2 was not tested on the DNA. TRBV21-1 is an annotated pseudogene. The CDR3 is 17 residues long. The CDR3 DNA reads TGTGCCAGCAGCACCATATTCAAGCGGGCGAACACCGGGGAGCTGTTTTTT. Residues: CASSTIFKRANTGELFF.

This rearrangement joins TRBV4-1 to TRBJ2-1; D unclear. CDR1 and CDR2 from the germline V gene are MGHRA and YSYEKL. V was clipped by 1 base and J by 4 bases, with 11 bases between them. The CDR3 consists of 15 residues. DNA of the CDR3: TGCGCCAGCAGCCAAGCAGGTGTGGGTTACAATGAGCAGTTCTTC. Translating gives CASSQAGVGYNEQFF.

The CDR3 sequence: CASTREGVYEQYF. CDR3 DNA sequence: TGTGCCAGCACCCGGGAAGGAGTCTACGAGCAGTACTTC. The gene calls are TRBV28 and TRBJ2-7, with TRBD2 as a possible D gene (5 bases). With 7 bases removed from V and 3 bases from J, the gap between germline ends came to 13 bases. The CDR3 is made up of 13 amino acids. Germline assignment: CDR1 MDHEN and CDR2 SYDVKM.

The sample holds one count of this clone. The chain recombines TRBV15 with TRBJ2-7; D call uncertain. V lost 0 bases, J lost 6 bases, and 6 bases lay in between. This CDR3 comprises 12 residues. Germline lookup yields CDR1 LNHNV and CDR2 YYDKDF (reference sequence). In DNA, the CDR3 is TGTGCCACCAGCAGAGATTTACGCGAGCAGTACTTC. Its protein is CATSRDLREQYF.

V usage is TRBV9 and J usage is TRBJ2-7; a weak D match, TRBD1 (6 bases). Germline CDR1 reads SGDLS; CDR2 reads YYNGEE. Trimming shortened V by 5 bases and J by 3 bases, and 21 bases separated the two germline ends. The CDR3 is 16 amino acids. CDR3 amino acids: CASSRATGTPIYEQYF. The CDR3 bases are TGTGCCAGCAGTAGGGCGACCGGGACACCCATCTACGAGCAGTACTTC.

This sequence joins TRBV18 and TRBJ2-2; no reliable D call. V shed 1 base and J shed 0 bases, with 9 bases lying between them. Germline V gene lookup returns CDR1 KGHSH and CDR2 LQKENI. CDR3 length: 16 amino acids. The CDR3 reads CASSPRAGANTGELFF. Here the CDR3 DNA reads TGTGCCAGCTCACCACGGGCAGGAGCGAACACCGGGGAGCTGTTTTTT.

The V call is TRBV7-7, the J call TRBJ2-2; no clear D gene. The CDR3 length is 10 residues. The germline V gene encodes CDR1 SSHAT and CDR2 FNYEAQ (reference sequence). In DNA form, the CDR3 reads TGTGCAACCAACACCGGGGAGCTGTTTTTT. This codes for CATNTGELFF.

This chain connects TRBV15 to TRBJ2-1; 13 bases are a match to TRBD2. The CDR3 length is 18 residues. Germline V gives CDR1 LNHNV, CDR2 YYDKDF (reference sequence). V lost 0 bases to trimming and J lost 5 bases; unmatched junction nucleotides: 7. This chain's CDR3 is CATSRDMTSGRRDNEQFF. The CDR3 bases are TGTGCCACCAGCAGAGATATGACTAGCGGGAGGAGGGACAATGAGCAGTTCTTC.

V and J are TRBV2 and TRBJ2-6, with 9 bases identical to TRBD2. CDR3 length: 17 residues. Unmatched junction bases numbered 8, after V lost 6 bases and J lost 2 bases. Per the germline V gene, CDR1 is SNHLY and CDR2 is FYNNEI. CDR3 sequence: CASRPGLAATGANVLTF. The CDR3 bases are TGTGCCAGCAGGCCGGGACTAGCTGCGACTGGGGCCAACGTCCTGACTTTC.

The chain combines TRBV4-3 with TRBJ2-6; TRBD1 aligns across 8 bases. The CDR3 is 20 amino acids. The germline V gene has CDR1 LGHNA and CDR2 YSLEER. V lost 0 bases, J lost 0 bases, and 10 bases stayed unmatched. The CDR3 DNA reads TGCGCCAGCAGCCAAGATTTTTTCGGACAGGGCCCCTCTGGGGCCAACGTCCTGACTTTC. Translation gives CASSQDFFGQGPSGANVLTF.

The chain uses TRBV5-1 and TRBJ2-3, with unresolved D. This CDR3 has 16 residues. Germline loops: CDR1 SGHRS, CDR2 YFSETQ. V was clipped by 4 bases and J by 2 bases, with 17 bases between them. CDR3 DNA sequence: TGCGCCAGCAGCCCCCCCCTAGGGATAGACACAGATACGCAGTATTTT. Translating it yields CASSPPLGIDTDTQYF.

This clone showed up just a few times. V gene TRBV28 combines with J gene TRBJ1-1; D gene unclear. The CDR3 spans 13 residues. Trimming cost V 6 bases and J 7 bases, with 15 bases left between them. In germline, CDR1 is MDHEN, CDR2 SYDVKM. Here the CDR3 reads CASRREQFYEAFF. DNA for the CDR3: TGTGCCAGCAGGAGGGAACAGTTCTATGAAGCTTTCTTT.

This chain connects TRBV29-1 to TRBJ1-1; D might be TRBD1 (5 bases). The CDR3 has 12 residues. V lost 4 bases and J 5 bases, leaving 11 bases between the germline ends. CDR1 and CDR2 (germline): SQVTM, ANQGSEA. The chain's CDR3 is CSVGWGRTEAFF. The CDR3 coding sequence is TGCAGCGTTGGATGGGGGAGGACTGAAGCTTTCTTT.